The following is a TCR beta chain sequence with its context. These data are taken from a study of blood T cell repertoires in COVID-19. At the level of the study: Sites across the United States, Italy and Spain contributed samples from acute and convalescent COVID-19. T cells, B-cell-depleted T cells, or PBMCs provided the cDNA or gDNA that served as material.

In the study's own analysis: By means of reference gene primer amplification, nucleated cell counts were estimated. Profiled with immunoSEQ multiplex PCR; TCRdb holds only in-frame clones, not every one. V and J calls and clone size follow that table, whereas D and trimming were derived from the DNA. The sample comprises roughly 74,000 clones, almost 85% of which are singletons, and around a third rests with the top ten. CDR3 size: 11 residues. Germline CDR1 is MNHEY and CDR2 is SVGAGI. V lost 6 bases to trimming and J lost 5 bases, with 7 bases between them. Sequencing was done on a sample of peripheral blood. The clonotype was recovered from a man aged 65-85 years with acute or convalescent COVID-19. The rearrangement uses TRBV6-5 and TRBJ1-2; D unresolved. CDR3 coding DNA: TGTGCCAGCAGGGCGGGGTATGGCTACACCTTC. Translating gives CASRAGYGYTF.